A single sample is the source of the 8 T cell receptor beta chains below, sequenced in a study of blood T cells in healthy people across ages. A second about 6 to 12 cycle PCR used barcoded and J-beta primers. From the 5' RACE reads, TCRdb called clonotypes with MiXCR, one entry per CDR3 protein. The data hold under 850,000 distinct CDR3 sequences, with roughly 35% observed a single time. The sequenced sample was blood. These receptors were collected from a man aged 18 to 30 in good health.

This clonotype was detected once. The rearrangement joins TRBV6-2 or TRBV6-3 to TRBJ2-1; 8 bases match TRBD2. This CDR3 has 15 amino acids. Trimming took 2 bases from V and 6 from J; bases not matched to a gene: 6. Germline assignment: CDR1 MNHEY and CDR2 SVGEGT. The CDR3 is CASSYTAGGVNEQFF. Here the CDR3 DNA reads TGTGCCAGCAGTTACACCGCGGGAGGCGTCAATGAGCAGTTCTTC.

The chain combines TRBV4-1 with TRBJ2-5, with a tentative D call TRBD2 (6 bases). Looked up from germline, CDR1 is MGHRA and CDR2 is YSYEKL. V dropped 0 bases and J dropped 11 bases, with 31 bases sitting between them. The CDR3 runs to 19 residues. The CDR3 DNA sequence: TGCGCCAGCAGCCAAGATCGGGGGAACCGGGACGCAGGATTAAATGAGCAGTACTTC. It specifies CASSQDRGNRDAGLNEQYF.

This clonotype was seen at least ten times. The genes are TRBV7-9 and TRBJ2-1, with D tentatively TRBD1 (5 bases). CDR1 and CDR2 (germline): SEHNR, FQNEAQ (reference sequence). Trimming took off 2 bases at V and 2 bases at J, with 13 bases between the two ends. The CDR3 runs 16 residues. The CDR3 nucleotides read TGTGCCAGCAGCTTACTCGGCAGGGTGACCTACAATGAGCAGTTCTTC. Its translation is CASSLLGRVTYNEQFF.

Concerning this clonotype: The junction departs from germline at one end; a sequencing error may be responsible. CDR3 region: CVSSLGAGKGNYEQYF. For the CDR3, the DNA is TGTGTCAGCAGCTTAGGGGCGGGAAAGGGGAACTACGAGCAGTACTTC. This chain uses TRBV7-2 with TRBJ2-7, with D tentatively TRBD2 (6 bases). The CDR3 covers 16 residues. Germline V gene sequence: CDR1 SGHTA, CDR2 FQGNSA. Full variable domain (remainder filled in from reference TRBV7-2 and TRBJ2-7): GAGVSQSPSNKVTEKGKDVELRCDPISGHTALYWYRQSLGQGLEFLIYFQGNSAPDKSGLPSDRFSAERTGGSVSTLTIQRTQQEDSAVYLCVSSLGAGKGNYEQYFGPGTRLTVT.

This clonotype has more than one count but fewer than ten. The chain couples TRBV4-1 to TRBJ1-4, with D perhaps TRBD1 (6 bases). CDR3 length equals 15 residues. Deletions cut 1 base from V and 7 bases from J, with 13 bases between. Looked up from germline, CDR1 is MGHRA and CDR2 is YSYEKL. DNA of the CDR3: TGCGCCAGCAGCCAAGTCGGGACATGGGGTGAAAAACTGTTTTTT. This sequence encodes CASSQVGTWGEKLFF.

CDR3 sequence: CASSGGAVNEKLFF. For the CDR3, the DNA is TGTGCCAGCAGTGGTGGGGCAGTTAATGAAAAACTGTTTTTT. The gene calls are TRBV2 and TRBJ1-4; the D gene is possibly TRBD1 (5 bases). Trimming removed 4 bases at V and 4 bases at J, with 10 bases between. Germline values: CDR1 SNHLY, CDR2 FYNNEI. The CDR3 extends over 14 amino acids. Full variable domain (missing parts from reference TRBV2 and TRBJ1-4): EPEVTQTPSHQVTQMGQEVILRCVPISNHLYFYWYRQILGQKVEFLVSFYNNEISEKSEIFDDQFSVERPDGSNFTLKIRSTKLEDSAMYFCASSGGAVNEKLFFGSGTQLSVL.

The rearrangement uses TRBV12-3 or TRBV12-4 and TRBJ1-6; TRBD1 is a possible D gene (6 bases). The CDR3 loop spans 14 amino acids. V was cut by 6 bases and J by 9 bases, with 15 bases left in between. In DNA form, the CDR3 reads TGTGCCAGCAGCGCTCAGGGGCCGGTTTCACCCCTCCACTTT. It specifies CASSAQGPVSPLHF.

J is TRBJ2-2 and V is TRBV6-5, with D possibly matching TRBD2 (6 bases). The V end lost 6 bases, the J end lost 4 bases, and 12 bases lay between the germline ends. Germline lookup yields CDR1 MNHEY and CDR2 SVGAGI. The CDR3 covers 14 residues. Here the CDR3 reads CASSNGGFTGELFF. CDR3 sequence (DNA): TGTGCCAGCAGCAATGGGGGGTTCACCGGGGAGCTGTTTTTT.